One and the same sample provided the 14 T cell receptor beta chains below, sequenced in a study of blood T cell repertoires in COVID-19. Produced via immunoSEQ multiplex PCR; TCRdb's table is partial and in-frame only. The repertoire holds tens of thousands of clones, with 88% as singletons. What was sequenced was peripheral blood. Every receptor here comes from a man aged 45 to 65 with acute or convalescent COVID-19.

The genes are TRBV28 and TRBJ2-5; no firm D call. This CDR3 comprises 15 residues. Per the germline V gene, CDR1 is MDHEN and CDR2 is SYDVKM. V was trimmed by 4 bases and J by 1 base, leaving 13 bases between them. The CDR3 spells CASSSAYRVQETQYF. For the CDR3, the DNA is TGTGCCAGCAGTTCCGCCTACCGCGTCCAAGAGACCCAGTACTTC.

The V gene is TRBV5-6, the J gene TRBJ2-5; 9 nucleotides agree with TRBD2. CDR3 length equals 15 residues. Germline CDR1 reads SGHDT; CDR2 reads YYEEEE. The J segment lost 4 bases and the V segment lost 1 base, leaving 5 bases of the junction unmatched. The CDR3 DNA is TGTGCCAGCAGCTTGTTAGGCGGGGGGGTAGAGACCCAGTACTTC. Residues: CASSLLGGGVETQYF.

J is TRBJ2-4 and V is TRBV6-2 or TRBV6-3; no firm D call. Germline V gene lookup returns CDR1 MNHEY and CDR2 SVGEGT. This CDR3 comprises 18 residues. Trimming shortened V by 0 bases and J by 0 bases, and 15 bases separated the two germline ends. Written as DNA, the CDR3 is TGTGCCAGCAGTTACTCGATAGTTGGTTCTATAGCCAAAAACATTCAGTACTTC. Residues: CASSYSIVGSIAKNIQYF.

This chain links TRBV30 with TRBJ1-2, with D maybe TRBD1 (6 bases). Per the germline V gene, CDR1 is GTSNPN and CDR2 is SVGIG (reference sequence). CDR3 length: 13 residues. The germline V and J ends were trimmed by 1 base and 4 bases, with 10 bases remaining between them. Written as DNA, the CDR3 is TGTGCCTGGAGTGGGACAGCAGTCTATGGCTACACCTTC. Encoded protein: CAWSGTAVYGYTF.

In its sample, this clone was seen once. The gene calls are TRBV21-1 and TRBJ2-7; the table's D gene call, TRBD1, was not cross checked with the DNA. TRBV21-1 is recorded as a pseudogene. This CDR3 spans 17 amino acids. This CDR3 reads CASSKDKVDLVEDEQYF. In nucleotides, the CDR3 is TGTGCCAGCAGCAAGGACAAGGTTGATTTGGTTGAGGACGAGCAGTACTTC.

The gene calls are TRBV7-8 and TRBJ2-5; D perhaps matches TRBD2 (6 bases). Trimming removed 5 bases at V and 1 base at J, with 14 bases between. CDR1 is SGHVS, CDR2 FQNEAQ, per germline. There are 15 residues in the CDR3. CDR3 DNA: TGTGCCAGCAGCCCCGGGAGTCAGTCCCAAGAGACCCAGTACTTC. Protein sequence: CASSPGSQSQETQYF.

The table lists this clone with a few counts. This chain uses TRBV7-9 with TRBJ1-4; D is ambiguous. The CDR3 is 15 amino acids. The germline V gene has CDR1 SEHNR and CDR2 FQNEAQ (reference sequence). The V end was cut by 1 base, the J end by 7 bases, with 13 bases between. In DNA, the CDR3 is TGTGCCAGCAGCTTAGTATCAGGCGCCGGTGAAAAACTGTTTTTT. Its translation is CASSLVSGAGEKLFF. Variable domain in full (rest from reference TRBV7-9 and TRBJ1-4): DTGVSQNPRHKITKRGQNVTFRCDPISEHNRLYWYRQTLGQGPEFLTYFQNEAQLEKSRLLSDRFSAERPKGSFSTLEIQRTEQGDSAMYLCASSLVSGAGEKLFFGSGTQLSVL.

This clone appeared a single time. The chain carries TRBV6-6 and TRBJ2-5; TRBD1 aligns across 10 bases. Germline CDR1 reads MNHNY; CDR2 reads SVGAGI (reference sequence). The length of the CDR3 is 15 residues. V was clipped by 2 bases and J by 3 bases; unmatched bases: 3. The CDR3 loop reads CASSYAGQGKETQYF. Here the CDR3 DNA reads TGTGCCAGCAGTTACGCGGGACAGGGGAAAGAGACCCAGTACTTC.

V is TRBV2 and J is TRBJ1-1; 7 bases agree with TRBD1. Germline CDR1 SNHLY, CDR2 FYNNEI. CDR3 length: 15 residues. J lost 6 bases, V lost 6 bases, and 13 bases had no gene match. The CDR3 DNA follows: TGTGCCAGCAGAGGTATAGACAGGGCGGGTTCTGAAGCTTTCTTT. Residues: CASRGIDRAGSEAFF.

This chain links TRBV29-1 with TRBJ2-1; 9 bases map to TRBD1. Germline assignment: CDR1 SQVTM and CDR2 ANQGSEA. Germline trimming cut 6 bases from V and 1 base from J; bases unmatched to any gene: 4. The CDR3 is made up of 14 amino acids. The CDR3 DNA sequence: TGCAGCGTCTCGACAGGGGGGTCCTACAATGAGCAGTTCTTC. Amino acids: CSVSTGGSYNEQFF.

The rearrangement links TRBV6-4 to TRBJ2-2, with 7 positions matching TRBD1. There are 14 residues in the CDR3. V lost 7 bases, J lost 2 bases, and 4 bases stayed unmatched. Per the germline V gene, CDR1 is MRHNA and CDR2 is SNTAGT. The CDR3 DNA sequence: TGTGCCAGCACTAGGGACAGAAACACCGGGGAGCTGTTTTTT. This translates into CASTRDRNTGELFF.

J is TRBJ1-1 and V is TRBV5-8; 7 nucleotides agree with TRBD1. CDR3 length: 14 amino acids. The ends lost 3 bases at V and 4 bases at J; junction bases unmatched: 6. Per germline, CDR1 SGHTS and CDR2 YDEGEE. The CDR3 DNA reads TGTGCCAGCAGCTCGACAGGGAGTGGCACTGAAGCTTTCTTT. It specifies CASSSTGSGTEAFF.

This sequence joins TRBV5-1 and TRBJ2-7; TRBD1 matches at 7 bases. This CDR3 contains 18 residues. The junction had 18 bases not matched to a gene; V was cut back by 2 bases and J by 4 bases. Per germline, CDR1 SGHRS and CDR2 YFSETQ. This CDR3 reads CASSFASGRGSLSYEQYF. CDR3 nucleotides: TGCGCCAGCAGCTTTGCGAGCGGCAGGGGGAGTTTATCATACGAGCAGTACTTC.

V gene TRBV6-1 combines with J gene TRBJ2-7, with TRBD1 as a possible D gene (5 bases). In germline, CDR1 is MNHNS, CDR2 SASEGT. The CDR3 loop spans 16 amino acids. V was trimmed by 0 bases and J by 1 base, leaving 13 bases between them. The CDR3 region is CASSEAGSQGSYEQYF. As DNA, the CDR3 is TGTGCCAGCAGTGAAGCGGGGTCTCAGGGATCCTACGAGCAGTACTTC.